This paragraph covers one T cell receptor beta chain sequence. Antigen: not known. The CDR3 is 15 residues long. Germline loops: CDR1 SQVTM, CDR2 ANQGSEA. The source of the sample is a study of identical twins. Study results and limitations: Twin sharing of out-of-frame TCR alpha was underestimated by models in monozygotic pairs. Conclusions were drawn cross-sectionally by statistical analysis, without following the same donors. Excess twin sharing in beta out-of-frame sequences was weaker.

A universal primer site was created by template switching, with the cDNA bearing unique molecular identifiers. TCRdb fed the 5' RACE reads into MiXCR, producing one record per CDR3 protein. In the table there are 1.5 million or so distinct CDR3 sequences, about 32% of which are singletons. The chain links TRBV29-1 to TRBJ2-1; no firm D call. The end of the DNA is better explained by TRBJ2-7, so the J call may be wrong. The clonotype comes from a newborn girl in good health. The sample taken for sequencing was cord blood. The chain's CDR3 is CSVGELTSSYNEQYF. The CDR3 DNA sequence: TGCAGCGTTGGTGAGTTAACGAGCTCCTACAATGAGCAGTACTTC.